The next 4 T cell receptor beta chains were all read from a single sample in a study of T-cell reconstitution after alpha-beta-depleted transplantation in children. Unique molecular identifiers were incorporated when the TCRbeta library was constructed. TCRdb recomputed calls from the PCR reads with MiXCR, one row per CDR3 protein. The sample yields approximately 350,000 distinct CDR3 sequences, under 13% seen once. Sequences were derived from PBMCs from the stem cell graft donor, sampled from the stem cell graft. Receptors originate from a human donor who donated a stem cell graft to a child with acute lymphoblastic leukemia.

This clonotype was seen many times. V is TRBV7-9 and J is TRBJ1-1, with D possibly matching TRBD1 (5 bases). The CDR3 extends over 13 amino acids. Trimming took 2 bases from V and 5 from J, leaving 9 bases between them. Germline V CDR1 and CDR2: SEHNR, FQNEAQ (reference sequence). The CDR3 region has the DNA TGTGCCAGCAGCTTACGAGGGGTGACTGAAGCTTTCTTT. Residues: CASSLRGVTEAFF.

This clonotype has only a few counts. The rearrangement joins TRBV20-1 to TRBJ2-1, with 11 bases matching TRBD2. There are 15 residues in the CDR3. Germline V gene lookup returns CDR1 DFQATT and CDR2 SNEGSKA (reference sequence). V lost 3 bases to trimming and J lost 8 bases; unmatched junction nucleotides: 9. The CDR3 spells CSASRLAGMSDEQFF. The CDR3 DNA is TGCAGTGCTAGCCGACTAGCGGGAATGTCGGATGAGCAGTTCTTC.

This clonotype was seen a few times. The V gene is TRBV5-1, the J gene TRBJ2-7; D ambiguous. V was pared by 1 base and J by 5 bases, with 13 bases between. The CDR3 consists of 14 residues. The germline V gene has CDR1 SGHRS and CDR2 YFSETQ. The CDR3 DNA sequence: TGCGCCAGCAGCTTGAATCCCTCCCTCAACGAGCAGTACTTC. Protein sequence: CASSLNPSLNEQYF.

The gene calls are TRBV9 and TRBJ2-4; D is uncertain. Germline V gene data show CDR1 as SGDLS and CDR2 as YYNGEE. Trimming removed 3 bases from V and 8 bases from J, with 9 bases in between. The CDR3 totals 12 residues. The CDR3 loop reads CASSAESYIQYF. CDR3 sequence (DNA): TGTGCCAGCAGCGCCGAATCTTACATTCAGTACTTC.